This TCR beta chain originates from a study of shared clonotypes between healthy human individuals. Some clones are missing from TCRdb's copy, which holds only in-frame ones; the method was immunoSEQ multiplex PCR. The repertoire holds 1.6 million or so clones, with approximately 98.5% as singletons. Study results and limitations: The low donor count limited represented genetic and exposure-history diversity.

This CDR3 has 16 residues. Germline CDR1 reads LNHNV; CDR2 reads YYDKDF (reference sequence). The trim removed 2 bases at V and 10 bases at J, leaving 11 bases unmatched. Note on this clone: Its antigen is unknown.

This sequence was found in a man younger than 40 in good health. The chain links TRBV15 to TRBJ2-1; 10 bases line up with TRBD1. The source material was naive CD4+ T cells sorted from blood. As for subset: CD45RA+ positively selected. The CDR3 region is CATSRQPGQGIIEQFF. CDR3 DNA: TGTGCCACCAGCAGACAACCGGGACAGGGGATTATAGAGCAGTTCTTC.